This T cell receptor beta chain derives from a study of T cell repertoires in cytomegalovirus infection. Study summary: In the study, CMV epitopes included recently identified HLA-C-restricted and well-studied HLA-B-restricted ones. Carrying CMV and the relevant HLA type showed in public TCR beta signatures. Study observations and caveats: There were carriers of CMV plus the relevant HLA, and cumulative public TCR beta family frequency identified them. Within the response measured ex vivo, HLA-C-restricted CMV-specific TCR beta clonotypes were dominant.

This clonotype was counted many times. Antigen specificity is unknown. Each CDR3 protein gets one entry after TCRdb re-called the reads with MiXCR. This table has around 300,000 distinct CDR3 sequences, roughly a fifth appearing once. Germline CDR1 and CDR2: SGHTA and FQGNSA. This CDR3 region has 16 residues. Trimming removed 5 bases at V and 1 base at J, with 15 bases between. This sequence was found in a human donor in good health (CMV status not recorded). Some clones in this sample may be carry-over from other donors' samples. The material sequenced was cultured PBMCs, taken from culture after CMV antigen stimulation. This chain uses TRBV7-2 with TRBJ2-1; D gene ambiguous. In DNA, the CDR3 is TGTGCCAGCAGCCCGAGTGTGTGGAGATCCTACAATGAGCAGTTCTTC. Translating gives CASSPSVWRSYNEQFF.